This passage covers 7 T cell receptor beta chains from one sample sequenced in a study of blood T cell repertoires in COVID-19. Produced via immunoSEQ multiplex PCR; TCRdb's table is partial and in-frame only. The data hold roughly 70,000 clones, with approximately 80% observed a single time. The sequencing sample was made of peripheral blood. The receptors were gathered from a human donor in a cohort sampled during active COVID-19.

This chain connects TRBV10-2 to TRBJ1-3; D gene unclear. V lost 4 bases to trimming and J lost 5 bases, with 9 bases between them. CDR1 is WSHSY and CDR2 is SAAADI in the germline V gene. The CDR3 is 13 residues long. CDR3 residues: CASSAVPRNTIYF. The DNA of the CDR3 is TGCGCCAGCAGTGCGGTTCCCCGAAACACCATATATTTT.

The rearrangement links TRBV25-1 to TRBJ2-5; no clear D gene. Germline V lookup: CDR1 MGHDK, CDR2 SYGVNS. Trimming shortened V by 10 bases and J by 3 bases, and 12 bases separated the two germline ends. The CDR3 totals 12 residues. The CDR3 spells CAKQSGEETQYF. CDR3 DNA sequence: TGTGCCAAGCAATCGGGTGAAGAGACCCAGTACTTC.

This chain uses TRBV5-1 with TRBJ2-2; possibly TRBD1 for D (5 bases). V lost 1 base and J lost 1, with 11 bases in between. Per germline, CDR1 SGHRS and CDR2 YFSETQ. The length of the CDR3 is 16 residues. CDR3 in amino acids: CASSLQGDLNTGELFF. The CDR3 DNA reads as TGCGCCAGCAGCTTGCAAGGGGATCTGAACACCGGGGAGCTGTTTTTT.

This clone is a singleton in its sample. The V gene is TRBV6-1, the J gene TRBJ1-5; no firm D call. Germline CDR1 is MNHNS and CDR2 is SASEGT. The CDR3 length is 15 residues. The V gene lost 1 base and the J gene lost 6 bases, with 13 bases spanning the gap. The CDR3 DNA reads as TGTGCCAGCAGTGAAGAGGGAGGGTATTTTCAGCCCCAGCATTTT. Protein sequence: CASSEEGGYFQPQHF.

V is TRBV20-1 and J is TRBJ2-7; TRBD2 might be the D (6 bases). In germline, CDR1 is DFQATT, CDR2 SNEGSKA (reference sequence). The CDR3 extends over 14 amino acids. Trimming pared 3 bases from V and 0 bases from J, leaving 12 bases between. CDR3: CSASFFGSSYEQYF. The CDR3 DNA sequence: TGCAGTGCTAGTTTTTTCGGGAGCTCCTACGAGCAGTACTTC.

The chain joins TRBV6-5 to TRBJ1-1; perhaps TRBD1 as D (6 bases). The CDR3 is made up of 15 amino acids. V shed 0 bases and J shed 4 bases, with 12 bases lying between them. The germline CDR1 and CDR2 sequences are MNHEY and SVGAGI. Written as DNA, the CDR3 is TGTGCCAGCAGTTACTCGCGGCAGGGGCGCACTGAAGCTTTCTTT. This encodes CASSYSRQGRTEAFF.

The rearrangement joins TRBV4-2 to TRBJ2-7, with D tentatively TRBD2 (5 bases). This CDR3 spans 14 amino acids. V lost 3 bases and J 1 base, leaving 10 bases between the germline ends. CDR1 and CDR2 (germline): LGHNA, YNFKEQ. The CDR3 loop reads CASSQEDVSYEQYF. The CDR3 region has the DNA TGTGCCAGCAGCCAGGAGGATGTGTCCTACGAGCAGTACTTC.